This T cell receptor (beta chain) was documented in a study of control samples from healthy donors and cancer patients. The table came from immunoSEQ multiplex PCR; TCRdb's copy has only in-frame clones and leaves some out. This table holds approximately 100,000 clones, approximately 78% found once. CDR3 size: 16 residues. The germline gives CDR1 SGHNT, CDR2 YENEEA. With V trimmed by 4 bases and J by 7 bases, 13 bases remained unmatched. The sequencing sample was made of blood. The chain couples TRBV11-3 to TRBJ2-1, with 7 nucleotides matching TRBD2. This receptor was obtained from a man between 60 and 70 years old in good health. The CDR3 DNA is TGTGCCAGCAGCTCCGGCGGGGGTGGATTAGTTAATGAGCAGTTCTTC. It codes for CASSSGGGGLVNEQFF.